This TCR beta chain derives from a study of blood T cell repertoires in COVID-19. Study-wide context: Sources were T cells, B-cell-depleted T cells, or PBMCs; the material itself was cDNA or gDNA.

Per the original data handling: Scientists estimated how many nucleated cells there were by amplifying reference gene primers. Sequenced by immunoSEQ multiplex PCR; TCRdb stores in-frame clones only, minus some. V, J and clone size are those of that table, while D and trimming were read from the DNA. The repertoire includes some 670,000 clones, 70% to 90% of them detected once, and around 0.3% sits in the top ten. The CDR3 runs to 15 residues. Germline-derived CDR1 and CDR2 are SGHTA and FQGTGA. V was clipped by 5 bases and J by 4 bases; unmatched bases: 2. The chain links TRBV7-3 to TRBJ2-2, with 12 bases lining up with TRBD2. The sample was peripheral blood. This receptor was taken from a woman aged 18-30 years with acute or convalescent COVID-19. The CDR3 sequence is CASSPGLAGTGELFF. The CDR3 DNA is TGTGCCAGCAGCCCGGGACTAGCGGGCACCGGGGAGCTGTTTTTT. The complete variable domain, with remaining parts taken from reference TRBV7-3 and TRBJ2-2, reads GAGVSQTPSNKVTEKGKYVELRCDPISGHTALYWYRQSLGQGPEFLIYFQGTGAADDSGLPNDRFFAVRPEGSVSTLKIQRTERGDSAVYLCASSPGLAGTGELFFGEGSRLTVL.